This T cell receptor (beta chain) was captured by sequencing in a study of blood T cell repertoires in COVID-19. Germline loops: CDR1 ENHRY, CDR2 SYGVKD. Trimming took 6 bases from V and 4 from J; bases not matched to a gene: 10. This CDR3 spans 15 amino acids. Generated by immunoSEQ multiplex PCR, the TCRdb table keeps only in-frame clones and is missing some. The sample has over 55,000 clones; roughly 82% are singletons. The chain links TRBV10-3 to TRBJ2-7; the match to TRBD2 covers 9 bases. Sample: peripheral blood. The receptor's source is a woman aged 80 or over with acute or convalescent COVID-19. The CDR3 region has the DNA TGTGCCATCAGGGAGCCGGGACTAGCCAGTTACGAGCAGTACTTC. It specifies CAIREPGLASYEQYF.